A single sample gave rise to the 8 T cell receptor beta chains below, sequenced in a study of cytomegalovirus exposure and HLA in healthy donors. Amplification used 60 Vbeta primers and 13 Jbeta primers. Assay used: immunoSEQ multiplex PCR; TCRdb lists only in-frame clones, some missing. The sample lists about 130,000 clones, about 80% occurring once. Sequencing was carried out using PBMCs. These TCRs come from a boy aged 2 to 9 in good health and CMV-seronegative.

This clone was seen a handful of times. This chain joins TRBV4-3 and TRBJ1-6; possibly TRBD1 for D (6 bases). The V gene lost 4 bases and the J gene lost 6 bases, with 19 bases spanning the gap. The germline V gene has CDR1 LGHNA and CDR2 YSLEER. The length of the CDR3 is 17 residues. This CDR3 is CASSLRQDRKINSPLHF. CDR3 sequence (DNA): TGCGCCAGCAGCCTCCGACAGGACCGAAAGATTAATTCACCCCTCCACTTT.

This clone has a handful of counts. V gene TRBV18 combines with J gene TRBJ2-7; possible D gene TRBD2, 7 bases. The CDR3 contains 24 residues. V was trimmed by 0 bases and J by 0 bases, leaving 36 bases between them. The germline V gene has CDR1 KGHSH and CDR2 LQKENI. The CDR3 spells CASSPPIEAKLGQRDPRSSYEQYV. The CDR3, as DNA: TGTGCCAGCTCACCACCGATTGAAGCTAAATTAGGACAGCGGGACCCCCGGTCCTCCTACGAGCAGTACGTC.

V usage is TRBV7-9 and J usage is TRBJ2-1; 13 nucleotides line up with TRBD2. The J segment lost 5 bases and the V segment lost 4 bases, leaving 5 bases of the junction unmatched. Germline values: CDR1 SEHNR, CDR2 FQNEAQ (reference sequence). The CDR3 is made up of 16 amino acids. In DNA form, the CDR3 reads TGTGCCAGCAGCTCAGGGACTAGCGGGGCCAACAATGAGCAGTTCTTC. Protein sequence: CASSSGTSGANNEQFF.

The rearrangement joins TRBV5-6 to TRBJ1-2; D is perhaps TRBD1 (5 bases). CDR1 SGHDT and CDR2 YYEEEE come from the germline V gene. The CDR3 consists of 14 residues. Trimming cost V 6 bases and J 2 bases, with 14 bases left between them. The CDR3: CASTRGGANYGYTF. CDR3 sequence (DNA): TGTGCCAGCACCCGGGGGGGAGCGAACTATGGCTACACCTTC. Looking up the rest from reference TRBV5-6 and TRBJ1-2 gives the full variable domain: DAGVTQSPTHLIKTRGQQVTLRCSPKSGHDTVSWYQQALGQGPQFIFQYYEEEERQRGNFPDRFSGHQFPNYSSELNVNALLLGDSALYLCASTRGGANYGYTFGSGTRLTVV.

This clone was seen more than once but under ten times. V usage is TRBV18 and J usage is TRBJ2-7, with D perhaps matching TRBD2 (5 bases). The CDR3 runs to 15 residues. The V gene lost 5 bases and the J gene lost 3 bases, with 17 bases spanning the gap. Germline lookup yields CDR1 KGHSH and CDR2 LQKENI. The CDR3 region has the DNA TGTGCCAGCTCAGGAAGGGAGAAGCACTACTACGAGCAGTACTTC. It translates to CASSGREKHYYEQYF.

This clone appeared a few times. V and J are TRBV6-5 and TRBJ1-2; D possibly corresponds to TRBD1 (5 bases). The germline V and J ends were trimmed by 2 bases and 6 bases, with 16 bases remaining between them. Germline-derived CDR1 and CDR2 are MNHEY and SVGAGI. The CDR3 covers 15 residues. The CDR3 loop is CASSYSFLAGHGYTF. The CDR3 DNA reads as TGTGCCAGCAGTTACAGTTTTCTGGCAGGGCATGGCTACACCTTC.

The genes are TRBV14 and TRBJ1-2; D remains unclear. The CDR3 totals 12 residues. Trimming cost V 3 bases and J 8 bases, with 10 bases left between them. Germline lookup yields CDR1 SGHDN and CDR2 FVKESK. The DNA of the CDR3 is TGTGCCAGCAGCCAGGAGGGTGCCGGCTACACCTTC. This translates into CASSQEGAGYTF.

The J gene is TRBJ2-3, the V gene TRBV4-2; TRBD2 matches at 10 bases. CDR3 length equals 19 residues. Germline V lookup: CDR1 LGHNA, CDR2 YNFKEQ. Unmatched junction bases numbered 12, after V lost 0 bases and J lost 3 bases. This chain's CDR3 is CASSQDSSGGADWTDTQYF. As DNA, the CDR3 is TGTGCCAGCAGCCAAGATAGCAGCGGGGGGGCCGACTGGACAGATACGCAGTATTTT.